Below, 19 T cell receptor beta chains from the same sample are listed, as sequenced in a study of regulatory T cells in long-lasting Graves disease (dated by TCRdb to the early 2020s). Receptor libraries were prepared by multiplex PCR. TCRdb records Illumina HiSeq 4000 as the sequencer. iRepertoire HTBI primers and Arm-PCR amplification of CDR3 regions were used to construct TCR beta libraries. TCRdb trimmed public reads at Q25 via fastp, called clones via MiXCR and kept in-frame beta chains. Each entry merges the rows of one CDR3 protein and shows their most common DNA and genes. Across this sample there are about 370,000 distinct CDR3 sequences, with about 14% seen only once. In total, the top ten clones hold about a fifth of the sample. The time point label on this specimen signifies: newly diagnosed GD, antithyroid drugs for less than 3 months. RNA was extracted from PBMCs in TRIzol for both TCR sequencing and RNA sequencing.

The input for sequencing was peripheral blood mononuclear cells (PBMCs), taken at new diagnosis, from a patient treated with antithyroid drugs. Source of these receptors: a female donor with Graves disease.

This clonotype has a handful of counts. The CDR3 here is CATSPGTNYGYTF. CDR3 in DNA: TGTGCCACCAGCCCGGGGACTAACTATGGCTACACCTTC. The chain has TRBV15 and TRBJ1-2; D remains ambiguous. Germline loops: CDR1 LNHNV, CDR2 YYDKDF (reference sequence). V lost 5 bases, J lost 0 bases, and 7 bases lay in between. This CDR3 is 13 amino acids long. The full variable domain, with the rest looked up from reference TRBV15 and TRBJ1-2, is DAMVIQNPRYQVTQFGKPVTLSCSQTLNHNVMYWYQQKSSQAPKLLFHYYDKDFNNEADTPDNFQSRRPNTSFCFLDIRSPGLGDTAMYLCATSPGTNYGYTFGSGTRLTVV.

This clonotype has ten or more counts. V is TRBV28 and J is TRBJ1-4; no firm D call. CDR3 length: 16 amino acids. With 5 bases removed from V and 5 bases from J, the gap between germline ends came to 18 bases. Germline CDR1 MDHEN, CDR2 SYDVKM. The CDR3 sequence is CASSPALRARNEKLFF. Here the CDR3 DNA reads TGTGCCAGCAGTCCCGCCCTGAGAGCAAGGAATGAAAAACTGTTTTTT.

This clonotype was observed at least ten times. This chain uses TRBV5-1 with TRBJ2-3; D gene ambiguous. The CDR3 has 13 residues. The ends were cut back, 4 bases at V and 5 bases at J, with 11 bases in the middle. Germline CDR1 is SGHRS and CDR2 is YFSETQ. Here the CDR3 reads CASSPVAQDTQYF. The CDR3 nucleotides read TGCGCCAGCAGCCCCGTAGCACAAGATACGCAGTATTTT.

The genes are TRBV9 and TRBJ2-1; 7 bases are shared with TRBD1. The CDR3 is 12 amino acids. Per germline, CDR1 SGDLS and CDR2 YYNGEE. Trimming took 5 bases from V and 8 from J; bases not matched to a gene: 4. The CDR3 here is CASRGDSYEQFF. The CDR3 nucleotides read TGTGCCAGCAGAGGGGACAGTTATGAGCAGTTCTTC.

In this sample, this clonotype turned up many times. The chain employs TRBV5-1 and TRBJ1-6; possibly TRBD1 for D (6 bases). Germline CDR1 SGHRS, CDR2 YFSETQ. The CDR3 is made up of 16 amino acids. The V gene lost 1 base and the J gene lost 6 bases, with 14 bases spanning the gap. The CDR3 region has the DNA TGCGCCAGCAGCTTGTACCAGGGGATTGTTAATTCACCCCTCCACTTT. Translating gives CASSLYQGIVNSPLHF.

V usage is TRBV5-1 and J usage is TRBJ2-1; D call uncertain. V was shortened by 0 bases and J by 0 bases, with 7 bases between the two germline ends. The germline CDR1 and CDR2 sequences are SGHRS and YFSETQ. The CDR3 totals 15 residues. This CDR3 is CASSLESSSYNEQFF. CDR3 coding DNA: TGCGCCAGCAGCTTGGAGTCTAGCTCCTACAATGAGCAGTTCTTC.

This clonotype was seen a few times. CDR3 sequence (DNA): TGTGCCAACCTCCCTTTGGACGGTAGCAATCAGCCCCAGCATTTT. Its translation is CANLPLDGSNQPQHF. This chain uses TRBV19 with TRBJ1-5; D is uncertain. Per germline, CDR1 LNHDA and CDR2 SQIVND (reference sequence). The CDR3 sequence is 15 residues long. V lost 10 bases and J lost 0, with 16 bases in between.

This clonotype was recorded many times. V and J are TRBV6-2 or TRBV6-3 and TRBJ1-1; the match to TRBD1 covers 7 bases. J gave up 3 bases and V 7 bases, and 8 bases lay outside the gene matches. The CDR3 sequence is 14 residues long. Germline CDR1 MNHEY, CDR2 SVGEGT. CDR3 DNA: TGTGCCAGCAAGACCGACAGGGAAGACACTGAAGCTTTCTTT. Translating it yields CASKTDREDTEAFF.

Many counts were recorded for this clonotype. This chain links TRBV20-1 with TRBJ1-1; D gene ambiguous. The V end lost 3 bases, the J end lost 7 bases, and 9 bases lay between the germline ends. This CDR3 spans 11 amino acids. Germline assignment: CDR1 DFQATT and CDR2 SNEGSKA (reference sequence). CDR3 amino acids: CSASQGVEAFF. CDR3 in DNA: TGCAGTGCTAGTCAAGGTGTTGAAGCTTTCTTT.

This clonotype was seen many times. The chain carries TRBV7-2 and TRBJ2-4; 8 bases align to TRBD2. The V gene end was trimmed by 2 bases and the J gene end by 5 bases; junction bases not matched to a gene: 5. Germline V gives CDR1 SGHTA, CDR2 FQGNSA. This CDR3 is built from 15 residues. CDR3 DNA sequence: TGTGCCAGCAGCTTATCAGGCGGGAGGCAAAACATTCAGTACTTC. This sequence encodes CASSLSGGRQNIQYF.

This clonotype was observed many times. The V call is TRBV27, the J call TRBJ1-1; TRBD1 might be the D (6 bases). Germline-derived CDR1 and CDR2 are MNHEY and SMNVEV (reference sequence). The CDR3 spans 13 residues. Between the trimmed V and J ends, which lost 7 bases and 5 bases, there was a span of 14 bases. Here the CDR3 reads CASKTGGRTEAFF. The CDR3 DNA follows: TGTGCCAGCAAGACAGGAGGTCGGACTGAAGCTTTCTTT.

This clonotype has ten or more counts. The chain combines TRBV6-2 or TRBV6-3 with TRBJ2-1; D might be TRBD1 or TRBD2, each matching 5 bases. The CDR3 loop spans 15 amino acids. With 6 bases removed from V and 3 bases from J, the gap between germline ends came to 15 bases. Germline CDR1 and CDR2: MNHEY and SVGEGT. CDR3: CASRKPGPYYNEQFF. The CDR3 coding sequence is TGTGCCAGCAGAAAACCGGGACCCTACTACAATGAGCAGTTCTTC.

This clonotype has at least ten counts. The DNA for the CDR3 is TGTGCCAGCAGCCCGGGGACAGGGCAAGAGACCCAGTACTTC. Residues: CASSPGTGQETQYF. V gene TRBV12-3 or TRBV12-4 combines with J gene TRBJ2-5; 9 bases align to TRBD1. The V gene end was trimmed by 6 bases and the J gene end by 2 bases; junction bases not matched to a gene: 4. The CDR3 spans 14 residues.

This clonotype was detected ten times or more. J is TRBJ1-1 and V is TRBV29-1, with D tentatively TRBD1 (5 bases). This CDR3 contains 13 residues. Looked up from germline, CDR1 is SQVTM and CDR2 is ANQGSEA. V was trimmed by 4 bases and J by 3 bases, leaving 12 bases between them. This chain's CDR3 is CSVGNGADTEAFF. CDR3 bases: TGCAGCGTTGGGAATGGGGCGGACACTGAAGCTTTCTTT.

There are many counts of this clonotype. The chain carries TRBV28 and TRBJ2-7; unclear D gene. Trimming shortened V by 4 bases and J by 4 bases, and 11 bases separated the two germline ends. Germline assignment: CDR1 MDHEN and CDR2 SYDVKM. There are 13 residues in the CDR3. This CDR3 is CASSYSGLYEQYF. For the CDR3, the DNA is TGTGCCAGCAGTTATTCCGGGCTGTACGAGCAGTACTTC.

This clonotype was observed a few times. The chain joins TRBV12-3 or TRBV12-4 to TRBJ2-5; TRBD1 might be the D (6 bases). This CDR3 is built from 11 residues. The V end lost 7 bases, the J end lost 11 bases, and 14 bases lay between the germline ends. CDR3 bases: TGTGCCAGCACCCCCGGGACAATTCAGTACTTC. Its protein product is CASTPGTIQYF.

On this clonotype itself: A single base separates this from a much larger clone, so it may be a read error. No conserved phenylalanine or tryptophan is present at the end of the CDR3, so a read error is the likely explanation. CDR3 in DNA: TGTGCCAGCAGGAAGGGTTGGATTCGCGTGGGAGATTCTAACTATGGCTACACCCTC. This codes for CASRKGWIRVGDSNYGYTL. The rearrangement joins TRBV5-8 to TRBJ1-2; D is uncertain. Deletions cut 5 bases from V and 0 bases from J, with 26 bases between. The CDR3 runs to 19 residues. Looked up from germline, CDR1 is SGHTS and CDR2 is YDEGEE.

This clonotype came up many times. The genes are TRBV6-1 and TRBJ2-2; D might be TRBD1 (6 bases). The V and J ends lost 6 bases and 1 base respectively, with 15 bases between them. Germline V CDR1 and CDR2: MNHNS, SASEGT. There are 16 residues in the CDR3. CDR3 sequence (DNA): TGTGCCAGCAGCAACATACTGGGACAGAACACCGGGGAGCTGTTTTTT. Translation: CASSNILGQNTGELFF.

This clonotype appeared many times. The CDR3 loop is CASSLAPGQTNEKLFF. The CDR3 region has the DNA TGCGCCAGCAGCTTGGCCCCAGGGCAGACTAATGAAAAACTGTTTTTT. The V and J genes are TRBV5-1 and TRBJ1-4; possibly TRBD1 for D (5 bases). Germline CDR1 and CDR2: SGHRS and YFSETQ. Deletions cut 0 bases from V and 2 bases from J, with 11 bases between. The CDR3 contains 16 residues. Together with reference TRBV5-1 and TRBJ1-4, the CDR3 gives the full variable domain: KAGVTQTPRYLIKTRGQQVTLSCSPISGHRSVSWYQQTPGQGLQFLFEYFSETQRNKGNFPGRFSGRQFSNSRSEMNVSTLELGDSALYLCASSLAPGQTNEKLFFGSGTQLSVL.